The next 12 T cell receptor beta chains were all read from a single sample in a study of beta chain features in type 1 diabetes. Isolated RNA was reverse transcribed in full, so expressed TCRB transcripts were sequenced. Sequencing used immunoSEQ multiplex PCR; TCRdb keeps in-frame clones, though not all of them. The sample lists about 270,000 clones; roughly an eighth were seen once. What was sequenced was naive CD4+ T cells from blood. These receptors originate from a woman between 35 and 50 years old in good health.

For the CDR3, the DNA is TGTGCCAGCAGTGGACAGGGGGCGAGCAATCAGCCCCAGCATTTT. This sequence encodes CASSGQGASNQPQHF. This chain joins TRBV6-1 and TRBJ1-5; 10 bases map to TRBD1. Losses at the gene ends were 4 bases for V and 1 base for J; bases not matched to a gene: 1. Germline V CDR1 and CDR2: MNHNS, SASEGT. The CDR3 contains 15 residues.

This clone occurred a few times. This rearrangement joins TRBV4-1 to TRBJ2-7; 11 nucleotides match TRBD2. The germline V gene has CDR1 MGHRA and CDR2 YSYEKL. V shed 3 bases, J shed 1 base, and the junction held 5 bases outside the gene matches. This CDR3 comprises 16 residues. CDR3 nucleotide sequence: TGCGCCAGCAGCCATTTGGGACTAGCGGTTTCCTACGAGCAGTACTTC. Amino acids: CASSHLGLAVSYEQYF.

CDR3 loop: CASIGGQRQGQYF. The CDR3 coding sequence is TGTGCCAGCATCGGGGGGCAAAGGCAAGGGCAGTATTTT. The chain combines TRBV6-6 with TRBJ2-3, with D possibly TRBD2 on 7 matching bases. V shed 7 bases and J shed 11 bases, with 19 bases lying between them. The CDR3 is made up of 13 amino acids. Germline V gene lookup returns CDR1 MNHNY and CDR2 SVGAGI (reference sequence).

The rearrangement links TRBV28 to TRBJ1-6; 10 bases line up with TRBD1. The CDR3 runs 15 residues. The trim removed 5 bases at V and 6 bases at J, leaving 4 bases unmatched. Per germline, CDR1 MDHEN and CDR2 SYDVKM. The CDR3 spells CASSPRTGGNSPLHF. The CDR3 DNA is TGTGCCAGCAGTCCCAGGACAGGGGGTAATTCACCCCTCCACTTT.

The chain has TRBV6-5 and TRBJ1-5, with D possibly matching TRBD1 (5 bases). Looked up from germline, CDR1 is MNHEY and CDR2 is SVGAGI. V lost 6 bases and J 5 bases, leaving 11 bases between the germline ends. The CDR3 spans 13 residues. CDR3 residues: CASRQGSDQPQHF. DNA of the CDR3: TGTGCCAGCAGGCAGGGAAGCGATCAGCCCCAGCATTTT.

This clone was counted a few times. The chain recombines TRBV7-2 with TRBJ2-3, with D possibly being TRBD1 (5 bases). CDR1 SGHTA and CDR2 FQGNSA come from the germline V gene. The CDR3 runs to 14 residues. Trimming took 5 bases from V and 2 from J, leaving 11 bases between them. This CDR3 is CASSPRTYTDTQYF. The CDR3 region has the DNA TGTGCCAGCAGCCCAAGGACATACACAGATACGCAGTATTTT. The full variable domain, completed using reference TRBV7-2 and TRBJ2-3, is GAGVSQSPSNKVTEKGKDVELRCDPISGHTALYWYRQSLGQGLEFLIYFQGNSAPDKSGLPSDRFSAERTGGSVSTLTIQRTQQEDSAVYLCASSPRTYTDTQYFGPGTRLTVL.

This clone was counted a few times. The chain links TRBV10-3 to TRBJ2-1; the D gene is possibly TRBD1 (6 bases). CDR1 is ENHRY, CDR2 SYGVKD, per germline. This CDR3 spans 13 amino acids. Trimming pared 3 bases from V and 7 bases from J, leaving 10 bases between. This CDR3 is CAISDSQGNEQFF. In nucleotides, the CDR3 is TGTGCCATCAGTGATTCACAGGGAAATGAGCAGTTCTTC.

This rearrangement joins TRBV6-1 to TRBJ2-5, with 10 bases aligning to TRBD2. The germline V gene has CDR1 MNHNS and CDR2 SASEGT. The J segment lost 3 bases and the V segment lost 4 bases, leaving 5 bases of the junction unmatched. The CDR3 runs to 15 residues. The CDR3 loop is CASSGNSGGKETQYF. Here the CDR3 DNA reads TGTGCCAGCAGTGGGAATAGCGGGGGGAAAGAGACCCAGTACTTC.

This chain uses TRBV7-2 with TRBJ1-5; 7 positions match TRBD1. Unmatched junction bases numbered 6, after V lost 0 bases and J lost 7 bases. Germline V CDR1 and CDR2: SGHTA, FQGNSA. CDR3 size: 15 residues. CDR3 sequence (DNA): TGTGCCAGCAGCTTAGCTGCAGGGGACAGACAGCCCCAGCATTTT. As protein: CASSLAAGDRQPQHF.

This clone was detected only a few times. The rearrangement joins TRBV5-1 to TRBJ2-7, with TRBD1 matching 10 bases. This CDR3 comprises 16 residues. V shed 4 bases, J shed 3 bases, and the junction held 10 bases outside the gene matches. Germline V gene data show CDR1 as SGHRS and CDR2 as YFSETQ. The CDR3: CASSAGQGRTFYEQYF. Written as DNA, the CDR3 is TGCGCCAGCAGCGCGGGACAGGGGAGGACCTTCTACGAGCAGTACTTC.

This clone was detected only a few times. This chain links TRBV27 with TRBJ2-3; the D gene is possibly TRBD2 (7 bases). Per germline, CDR1 MNHEY and CDR2 SMNVEV (reference sequence). The V end lost 8 bases, the J end lost 5 bases, and 17 bases lay between the germline ends. This CDR3 spans 14 amino acids. The CDR3 is CASGERGGGDTQYF. CDR3 in DNA: TGTGCCAGCGGGGAGCGGGGAGGGGGAGATACGCAGTATTTT.

This rearrangement joins TRBV7-9 to TRBJ1-2; 11 nucleotides agree with TRBD1. The CDR3 has 16 amino acids. After removal of 5 bases from V and 0 bases from J, the junction contained 5 bases not matched to a gene. Germline loops: CDR1 SEHNR, CDR2 FQNEAQ (reference sequence). For the CDR3, the DNA is TGTGCCAGCAGCCCCCAGGGACAGGGGGCTAACTATGGCTACACCTTC. It translates to CASSPQGQGANYGYTF. The variable domain in full, completed from reference TRBV7-9 and TRBJ1-2, reads DTGVSQNPRHKITKRGQNVTFRCDPISEHNRLYWYRQTLGQGPEFLTYFQNEAQLEKSRLLSDRFSAERPKGSFSTLEIQRTEQGDSAMYLCASSPQGQGANYGYTFGSGTRLTVV.